The 16 T cell receptor beta chains below all came from one sample that was sequenced in a study of blood T cell repertoires in COVID-19. TCRdb keeps only in-frame clones here, not all; method: immunoSEQ multiplex PCR. The table has over 300,000 clones, approximately 85% seen once. Sequencing input: PBMCs or T cells enriched from blood (not recorded which). The receptors were sampled from a man aged 25-45 years who had recovered from COVID-19.

This chain joins TRBV6-2 or TRBV6-3 and TRBJ1-6, with 7 bases fitting TRBD1. Trimming cost V 5 bases and J 8 bases; bases outside gene matches: 12. This CDR3 has 16 amino acids. The V gene's germline CDR1 is MNHEY and CDR2 SVGEGT. The CDR3 sequence is CASSQRGRGSHSPLHF. The DNA of the CDR3 is TGTGCCAGCAGTCAACGCGGCAGGGGGAGCCATTCACCCCTCCACTTT.

Only a few counts were recorded for this clone. The chain carries TRBV5-1 and TRBJ2-3, with 7 bases that match TRBD2. V was clipped by 9 bases and J by 3 bases; unmatched bases: 16. CDR1 is SGHRS, CDR2 YFSETQ, per germline. The CDR3 is made up of 16 amino acids. CDR3 DNA: TGCGCCACCAGAGACGGAGGGGCGGGGGATACAGATACGCAGTATTTT. Amino acids: CATRDGGAGDTDTQYF.

The sample holds one count of this clone. The chain joins TRBV4-1 to TRBJ2-7, with 7 bases fitting TRBD1. The CDR3 covers 14 residues. Unmatched junction bases numbered 6, after V lost 3 bases and J lost 4 bases. Germline CDR1 reads MGHRA; CDR2 reads YSYEKL. The DNA of the CDR3 is TGCGCCAGCAGCCACCCGGGACAGTCATACGAGCAGTACTTC. Amino acid sequence: CASSHPGQSYEQYF.

The chain couples TRBV7-9 to TRBJ2-1, with 10 bases lining up with TRBD2. The CDR3 runs to 16 residues. V trimming: 8 bases; J trimming: 5 bases; junction bases outside the gene matches: 12. The germline V gene has CDR1 SEHNR and CDR2 FQNEAQ (reference sequence). The CDR3, as DNA: TGTGCCAGCGGATACCAGCTAGCGGGGGTTGACAATGAGCAGTTCTTC. Residues: CASGYQLAGVDNEQFF.

DNA of the CDR3: TGTGCCTGGAATACAGGGTCCGACACTGAAGCTTTCTTT. It is translated as CAWNTGSDTEAFF. The V call is TRBV30, the J call TRBJ1-1, with a possible D match to TRBD1 (6 bases). The CDR3 is 13 amino acids. Germline CDR1 and CDR2: GTSNPN and SVGIG (reference sequence). Deletions cut 4 bases from V and 3 bases from J, with 12 bases between.

This clone appeared a single time. The V and J genes are TRBV5-6 and TRBJ2-2; D remains ambiguous. This CDR3 contains 14 residues. The V end was cut by 3 bases, the J end by 1 base, with 7 bases between. CDR1 is SGHDT, CDR2 YYEEEE, per germline. CDR3: CASSWAVNTGELFF. Written as DNA, the CDR3 is TGTGCCAGCAGCTGGGCAGTGAACACCGGGGAGCTGTTTTTT.

This clone has just one count. The chain is built from TRBV3-1 (or the pseudogene TRBV3-2) and TRBJ2-7, with 9 bases lining up with TRBD2. V shed 1 base, J shed 4 bases, and the junction held 14 bases outside the gene matches. This CDR3 is 18 amino acids long. The germline V gene encodes CDR1 LGHDT and CDR2 YNNKEL (reference sequence). The CDR3 DNA follows: TGTGCCAGCAGCCAAGTGTCGGGAGCGGGGGGCGTTGTTTACGAGCAGTACTTC. Encoded protein: CASSQVSGAGGVVYEQYF.

The chain links TRBV3-1 (or the pseudogene TRBV3-2) to TRBJ1-4, with no clear D. The CDR3 spans 12 residues. Germline V gene lookup returns CDR1 LGHDT and CDR2 YNNKEL (reference sequence). Trimming removed 1 base from V and 8 bases from J, with 5 bases in between. For the CDR3, the DNA is TGTGCCAGCAGCCAAGTACGGGAAAAACTGTTTTTT. Translation gives CASSQVREKLFF.

This rearrangement joins TRBV19 to TRBJ2-1; 13 nucleotides align to TRBD2. J gave up 9 bases and V 6 bases, and 14 bases lay outside the gene matches. Germline assignment: CDR1 LNHDA and CDR2 SQIVND (reference sequence). CDR3 size: 17 residues. The CDR3 DNA follows: TGTGCCAGTAGCCCTACCGGACTAGCGGGGGAACGCGCTGAGCAGTTCTTC. It translates to CASSPTGLAGERAEQFF.

The chain joins TRBV11-3 to TRBJ2-2, with D perhaps TRBD1 (5 bases). Trimming pared 0 bases from V and 0 bases from J, leaving 8 bases between. Germline V gene data show CDR1 as SGHNT and CDR2 as YENEEA. CDR3 size: 16 residues. In DNA, the CDR3 is TGTGCCAGCAGCTTAGAATCAGGGCCGAACACCGGGGAGCTGTTTTTT. Protein product: CASSLESGPNTGELFF.

The chain carries TRBV28 and TRBJ2-7; a possible D gene is TRBD2 (6 bases). There are 15 residues in the CDR3. Trimming stripped 3 bases from V and 2 bases from J, with 14 bases between. Germline V gene lookup returns CDR1 MDHEN and CDR2 SYDVKM. CDR3 nucleotides: TGTGCCAGCAGTTTTCCAGGGACTGAGACCTACGAGCAGTACTTC. Residues: CASSFPGTETYEQYF.

The V and J genes are TRBV3-1 (or the pseudogene TRBV3-2) and TRBJ1-4, with a possible D match to TRBD1 (5 bases). Germline values: CDR1 LGHDT, CDR2 YNNKEL (reference sequence). The CDR3 length is 15 residues. Between the trimmed V and J ends, which lost 1 base and 7 bases, there was a span of 13 bases. The CDR3 loop is CASSQAGRVVEKLFF. In DNA, the CDR3 is TGTGCCAGCAGCCAAGCTGGCAGGGTCGTTGAAAAACTGTTTTTT.

As for this clone: Other DNA sequences in the same sample also yield this CDR3. The J gene is TRBJ1-5, the V gene TRBV6-5; tentatively, D is TRBD1 (5 bases). Germline V gives CDR1 MNHEY, CDR2 SVGAGI. Trimming shortened V by 4 bases and J by 4 bases, and 8 bases separated the two germline ends. The CDR3 extends over 13 amino acids. CDR3 coding DNA: TGTGCCAGCAGTTTTCGGGGGAATCAGCCCCAGCATTTT. Its protein is CASSFRGNQPQHF.

The chain recombines TRBV3-1 (or the pseudogene TRBV3-2) with TRBJ2-1, with D perhaps TRBD2 (6 bases). V lost 0 bases and J 9 bases, leaving 15 bases between the germline ends. The germline V gene has CDR1 LGHDT and CDR2 YNNKEL (reference sequence). The CDR3 length is 15 residues. This CDR3 reads CASSQDRRLGGEQFF. CDR3 coding DNA: TGTGCCAGCAGCCAAGATCGAAGGTTGGGGGGTGAGCAGTTCTTC.

V and J are TRBV7-9 and TRBJ2-2; 8 nucleotides line up with TRBD1. With 4 bases clipped from V and 4 bases from J, the junction kept 17 bases outside the gene matches. The germline CDR1 and CDR2 sequences are SEHNR and FQNEAQ (reference sequence). There are 19 residues in the CDR3. This CDR3 is CASSSYFYRGAVGTGELFF. The CDR3 nucleotides are TGTGCCAGCAGCTCCTATTTCTACAGGGGGGCGGTTGGCACCGGGGAGCTGTTTTTT. The full variable domain, completed using reference TRBV7-9 and TRBJ2-2, is DTGVSQNPRHKITKRGQNVTFRCDPISEHNRLYWYRQTLGQGPEFLTYFQNEAQLEKSRLLSDRFSAERPKGSFSTLEIQRTEQGDSAMYLCASSSYFYRGAVGTGELFFGEGSRLTVL.

Of note for this clone: The same CDR3 can be traced to other DNA sequences in this sample. The CDR3 bases are TGTGCCAGCTCACTTGGACAGAGCTACTACGAGCAGTACTTC. It translates to CASSLGQSYYEQYF. V is TRBV18 and J is TRBJ2-7, with D perhaps matching TRBD1 (6 bases). This CDR3 region has 14 residues. The V end was cut by 4 bases, the J end by 3 bases, with 13 bases between. The germline V gene has CDR1 KGHSH and CDR2 LQKENI.